The TCR beta chain described here comes from a study of blood T cell repertoires in COVID-19. The germline gives CDR1 MGHRA, CDR2 YSYEKL. V shed 2 bases and J shed 6 bases, with 16 bases lying between them. The CDR3 extends over 15 amino acids. Authors' analysis steps: By means of reference gene primer amplification, nucleated cell counts were estimated. Libraries were prepared by immunoSEQ multiplex PCR; TCRdb keeps only in-frame clonotypes and omits some of them. For V, J and clone size, that table is used; D and trimming come from the DNA. The sample lists 130,000 to 150,000 clones; 80% were seen once.

This clonotype originated in a man between 70 and 80 years old who had recovered from COVID-19. The chain uses TRBV4-1 and TRBJ1-1; D is possibly TRBD1 (5 bases). Sample: peripheral blood. CDR3 in DNA: TGCGCCAGCAGCCAATCGACAGCCCGTGGTCCTGAAGCTTTCTTT. As protein: CASSQSTARGPEAFF.